This paragraph covers one T cell receptor beta chain sequence. The entry originates in a study of blood T cell repertoires in COVID-19. The wider study: COVID-19 samples from acute and convalescent phases originated in the United States, Italy and Spain. The analysed material was cDNA or gDNA that came from T cells, B-cell-depleted T cells, or PBMCs.

In the original workflow: Estimates of nucleated cell counts were drawn from the amplification of reference gene primers. Method: immunoSEQ multiplex PCR; TCRdb's copy keeps in-frame clones and lacks some. The V and J calls and clone size are taken from that table; D and trimming were inferred from the DNA. This table has fewer than 50,000 clones, under 95% appearing once. Sequenced: peripheral blood. The receptor was derived from a human donor in a cohort sampled during active COVID-19.

CDR3 amino acids: CASSDPGLNYGYTF. CDR3 in DNA: TGTGCCAGCAGTGATCCGGGGTTAAACTATGGCTACACCTTC. This sequence joins TRBV25-1 and TRBJ1-2; D is unresolved. The length of the CDR3 is 14 residues. Per germline, CDR1 MGHDK and CDR2 SYGVNS. The V end was cut by 3 bases, the J end by 2 bases, with 10 bases between.